This T cell receptor beta chain was captured by sequencing in a study of OX40 agonist ivuxolimab in advanced cancers. Whole-study results and caveats: At 0.1 to 3.0 mg/kg, CD4+ and CD8+ blood T cells expanded clonally by week 6.

Only in-frame clones appear in the TCRdb table, and some are missing; sequencing was by immunoSEQ multiplex PCR. The table has 70,000 to 95,000 clones, around four fifths seen once; the top ten hold 6% to 8.5%. To note about this clone: Its antigen is currently unknown.

Here the sequenced sample was CD4+ or CD8+ T cells sorted from blood, taken in a trial of the OX40 agonist ivuxolimab. This receptor was taken from an adult with an advanced solid tumor such as melanoma, head and neck, liver or kidney cancer.

CDR3 sequence (DNA): TGCAGCGCCCTCTCGGCAGGGAGGAAACACACCATATATTTT. It translates to CSALSAGRKHTIYF. The genes are TRBV29-1 and TRBJ1-3; D is perhaps TRBD1 (5 bases). The CDR3 loop spans 14 amino acids. CDR1 SQVTM and CDR2 ANQGSEA come from the germline V gene. V was clipped by 7 bases and J by 8 bases, with 21 bases between them.